Sequencing of this T cell receptor beta chain was carried out in a study of T cell repertoires in cytomegalovirus infection. Overall study results and limits: The cumulative frequency of public TCR beta families distinguished individuals who carried CMV together with the relevant HLA.

The CDR3 spans 15 residues. V lost 1 base and J 3 bases, leaving 10 bases between the germline ends. The germline CDR1 and CDR2 sequences are SGHTA and FQGNSA. In TCRdb, the reads were re-called with MiXCR into one record per CDR3 protein. The sample includes around 490,000 distinct CDR3 sequences, approximately 25% of them seen just once. This clonotype has ten or more counts. Its antigen is as yet unknown. The sample taken for sequencing was PBMCs. The gene calls are TRBV7-2 and TRBJ1-5; possible D gene TRBD1, 5 bases. The source of this sequence is a human donor in good health (CMV status not recorded). Some clones in this sample may be carry-over from other donors' samples. CDR3: CASSLGGQSNQPQHF. Written as DNA, the CDR3 is TGTGCCAGCAGCTTAGGAGGACAATCCAATCAGCCCCAGCATTTT.